This is a list of T cell receptor beta chains from one sample in a study of tumor and adjacent non-tumor tissue in lung cancer. Using its own MiXCR run on the multiplex PCR reads, TCRdb lists one record per CDR3 protein. There are 120,000 or so distinct CDR3 sequences in the sample; roughly 64% occur only once, and over 10% lies in the top ten. The sample consisted of lung tumor tissue. These receptors were collected from a man aged 30 to 39 with non-small cell lung cancer. CDR3s include the opening cysteine and the closing phenylalanine or tryptophan. Fields, in order: clone size, V gene, J gene, CDR3 protein. Where a row states a size, it is once, few, many or the class of an expanded clone; other rows omit it.

>few|TRBV7-9|TRBJ1-1
CASSFGQGNTEAFF
>.|TRBV29-1|TRBJ2-1
CSIELRDRHNEHFF
>many|TRBV20-1|TRBJ2-3
CSAARRGSTDTQYF
>.|TRBV6-1|TRBJ2-1
CASSRRSTGARNKQFF
>.|TRBV20-1|TRBJ2-5
CSTRQGQVIQYF
>many|TRBV5-1|TRBJ2-3
CASSPAPQVDTQYF
>.|TRBV24-1|TRBJ2-1
CATSDSGGRTPDEQFF
>.|TRBV11-2|TRBJ2-5
CVSSLDMGTRGETQYF
>.|TRBV20-1|TRBJ2-1
CCALTGNSALHEQFF
>many|TRBV20-1|TRBJ2-2
CSAPLAGALNTGELFF
>.|TRBV12-3/TRBV12-4|TRBJ2-1
CASNLAGSFYNEQFF
>.|TRBV5-4|TRBJ2-7
CASRRIGTATYEQYF
>.|TRBV11-2|TRBJ1-2
CASSSDTGGVYGYTF
>.|TRBV29-1|TRBJ2-1
CSILSIELFF
>.|TRBV28|TRBJ2-1
CASSSPIAEKNTYNEQLF
>.|TRBV12-3/TRBV12-4|TRBJ2-7
CASSLTHGQYF
>many|TRBV29-1|TRBJ2-7
CSVGVEGHEQYF
>.|TRBV12-3/TRBV12-4|TRBJ2-2
CASILQGGAGELFF
>.|TRBV13|TRBJ1-1
CANSSLDRLRAFF
>few|TRBV4-3|TRBJ2-7
CASSQVPGYLYEQYF
>many|TRBV24-1|TRBJ1-2
CATSESSEPEKGYTF
>.|TRBV4-1|TRBJ2-7
CASSLDETGQTYEQHF
>.|TRBV5-1|TRBJ2-5
CASSFYGSGPQETQYF